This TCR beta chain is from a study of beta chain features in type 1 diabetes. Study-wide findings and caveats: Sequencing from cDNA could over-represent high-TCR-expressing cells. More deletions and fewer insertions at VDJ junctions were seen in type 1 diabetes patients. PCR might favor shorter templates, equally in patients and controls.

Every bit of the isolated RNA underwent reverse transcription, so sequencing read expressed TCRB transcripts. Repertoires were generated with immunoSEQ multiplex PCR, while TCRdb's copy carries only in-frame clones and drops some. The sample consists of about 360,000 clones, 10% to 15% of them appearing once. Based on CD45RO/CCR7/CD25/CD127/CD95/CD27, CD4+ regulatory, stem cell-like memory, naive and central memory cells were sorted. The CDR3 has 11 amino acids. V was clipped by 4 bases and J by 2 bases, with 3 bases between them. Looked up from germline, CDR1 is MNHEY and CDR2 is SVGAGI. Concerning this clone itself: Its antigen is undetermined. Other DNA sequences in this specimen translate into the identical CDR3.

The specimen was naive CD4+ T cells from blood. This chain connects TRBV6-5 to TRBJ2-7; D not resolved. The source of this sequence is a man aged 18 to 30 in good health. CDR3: CASSSAYEQYF. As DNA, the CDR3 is TGTGCCAGCAGTTCCGCCTACGAGCAGTACTTC.